One sample yielded the 31 T cell receptor beta chains listed below, sequenced in a study of T cell responses to AZD1222 COVID-19 vaccine. Assay used: immunoSEQ multiplex PCR; TCRdb lists only in-frame clones, some missing. The sample has about 140,000 clones, 90% seen once. The sequences come from peripheral blood, collected on day 0 of AZD1222 vaccination. The receptors come from an adult in good health.

This clone was counted a single time. The rearrangement joins TRBV5-1 to TRBJ1-6; D uncertain. Trimming shortened V by 0 bases and J by 7 bases, and 11 bases separated the two germline ends. CDR3 size: 15 residues. Germline CDR1 reads SGHRS; CDR2 reads YFSETQ. The CDR3 sequence is CASSLGSPGNSPLHF. The CDR3 DNA is TGCGCCAGCAGCTTGGGTTCCCCGGGGAATTCACCCCTCCACTTT.

This chain links TRBV19 with TRBJ2-1; D call uncertain. This CDR3 region has 15 residues. V shed 1 base and J shed 0 bases, with 7 bases lying between them. CDR1 LNHDA and CDR2 SQIVND come from the germline V gene (reference sequence). In nucleotides, the CDR3 is TGTGCCAGTAGTATAGGGGCCATCTCCTACAATGAGCAGTTCTTC. Amino acid sequence: CASSIGAISYNEQFF.

This chain uses TRBV4-3 with TRBJ2-1, with a weak D call TRBD2 (5 bases). V lost 0 bases and J 6 bases, leaving 12 bases between the germline ends. CDR1 and CDR2 (germline): LGHNA, YSLEER. This CDR3 is 15 amino acids long. The CDR3 DNA sequence: TGCGCCAGCAGCCAAGACGGGAATAGGCTCAATGAGCAGTTCTTC. It is translated as CASSQDGNRLNEQFF.

This chain links TRBV29-1 with TRBJ2-1, with 7 bases lining up with TRBD2. The V segment lost 6 bases and the J segment 8 bases; nucleotides outside the gene matches: 7. The CDR3 covers 12 residues. CDR1 is SQVTM and CDR2 is ANQGSEA in the germline V gene. The CDR3 reads CSVSPAGYEQFF. The CDR3 region has the DNA TGCAGCGTGTCCCCAGCGGGGTATGAGCAGTTCTTC.

The CDR3 protein is CASGFGRGSSTDTQYF. The DNA of the CDR3 is TGTGCCAGCGGGTTCGGCAGGGGATCTAGCACAGATACGCAGTATTTT. The J gene is TRBJ2-3, the V gene TRBV2; possibly TRBD1 for D (6 bases). In germline, CDR1 is SNHLY, CDR2 FYNNEI. The CDR3 has 16 residues. Trimming pared 8 bases from V and 0 bases from J, leaving 18 bases between.

This chain uses TRBV5-1 with TRBJ2-1, with D perhaps assigned TRBD1 or TRBD2 (5 bases each). Trimming cost V 1 base and J 8 bases, with 16 bases left between them. Germline CDR1 SGHRS, CDR2 YFSETQ. The CDR3 runs to 15 residues. CDR3 nucleotide sequence: TGCGCCAGCAGCTTGAGCCCAACTACGGGGCATGAGCAGTTCTTC. This codes for CASSLSPTTGHEQFF.

This clone showed up just once. CDR3 in DNA: TGTGCCAGCGCTGGGACAGGGCTCTACAATGAGCAGTTCTTC. Its protein product is CASAGTGLYNEQFF. The chain has TRBV18 and TRBJ2-1, with 9 bases fitting TRBD1. V was clipped by 8 bases and J by 3 bases; unmatched bases: 5. The CDR3 has 14 amino acids. From germline, CDR1 is KGHSH and CDR2 LQKENI.

This chain uses TRBV6-6 with TRBJ2-2; TRBD2 aligns across 12 bases. This CDR3 is 16 amino acids long. V was clipped by 2 bases and J by 6 bases; unmatched bases: 4. Germline CDR1 is MNHNY and CDR2 is SVGAGI (reference sequence). CDR3 region: CASSYLLAGGAGELFF. Written as DNA, the CDR3 is TGTGCCAGCAGTTACCTACTAGCGGGGGGCGCCGGGGAGCTGTTTTTT.

The V call is TRBV19, the J call TRBJ1-5; D not resolved. The length of the CDR3 is 11 residues. The germline V gene has CDR1 LNHDA and CDR2 SQIVND (reference sequence). V was pared by 4 bases and J by 9 bases, with 7 bases between. The CDR3 sequence is CASSNSWPQHF. CDR3 nucleotide sequence: TGTGCCAGTAGTAATAGCTGGCCCCAGCATTTT.

The rearrangement links TRBV4-2 to TRBJ1-5; a possible D gene is TRBD1 (5 bases). Trimming removed 1 base from V and 4 bases from J, with 8 bases in between. CDR1 is LGHNA and CDR2 is YNFKEQ in the germline V gene. The CDR3 runs 14 residues. CDR3 DNA: TGTGCCAGCAGCCAAGTCGGGGCTAATCAGCCCCAGCATTTT. The encoded protein is CASSQVGANQPQHF.

This chain joins TRBV4-1 and TRBJ1-6, with D possibly TRBD1 on 6 matching bases. This CDR3 comprises 16 residues. Trimming pared 2 bases from V and 3 bases from J, leaving 11 bases between. Germline lookup yields CDR1 MGHRA and CDR2 YSYEKL. The CDR3, as DNA: TGCGCCAGCAGCCAATCAGGGACATTCTATAATTCACCCCTCCACTTT. This sequence encodes CASSQSGTFYNSPLHF.

The rearrangement uses TRBV6-6 and TRBJ1-5, with D tentatively TRBD1 (5 bases). Looked up from germline, CDR1 is MNHNY and CDR2 is SVGAGI (reference sequence). Trimming removed 8 bases at V and 1 base at J, with 12 bases between. CDR3 size: 14 residues. The CDR3 spells CASWGGSSNQPQHF. The CDR3, as DNA: TGTGCCAGCTGGGGGGGGTCGAGCAATCAGCCCCAGCATTTT.

V usage is TRBV12-3 or TRBV12-4 and J usage is TRBJ2-5, with 7 nucleotides matching TRBD2. The J segment lost 4 bases and the V segment lost 7 bases, leaving 6 bases of the junction unmatched. The CDR3 has 13 residues. CDR3 amino acids: CASKFGEGETQYF. DNA of the CDR3: TGTGCCAGCAAATTCGGGGAGGGAGAGACCCAGTACTTC.

The gene calls are TRBV6-6 and TRBJ2-7, with 10 bases that match TRBD1. The junction had 6 bases not matched to a gene; V was cut back by 0 bases and J by 4 bases. This CDR3 is built from 16 residues. Germline values: CDR1 MNHNY, CDR2 SVGAGI (reference sequence). The CDR3 nucleotides read TGTGCCAGCAGTTACTCCCTGACAGGGGGCTCGTACGAGCAGTACTTC. It is translated as CASSYSLTGGSYEQYF.

This clone was seen a single time. The CDR3 spells CASSSDRATF. DNA for the CDR3: TGTGCCAGCAGTTCGGACAGGGCCACCTTC. The V and J genes are TRBV2 and TRBJ1-2; 8 bases match TRBD1. Germline assignment: CDR1 SNHLY and CDR2 FYNNEI. V gave up 5 bases and J gave up 13 bases; unmatched junction bases: 3. The CDR3 has 10 residues.

The CDR3 sequence: CASSPVLGEAAFF. CDR3 bases: TGTGCCAGCTCACCCGTGTTGGGCGAAGCGGCTTTCTTT. V usage is TRBV18 and J usage is TRBJ1-1; D is undetermined. Germline V gene data show CDR1 as KGHSH and CDR2 as LQKENI. The CDR3 covers 13 residues. Trimming left V 3 bases short and J 11 bases short, with 16 bases between.

The J gene is TRBJ1-2, the V gene TRBV14; 10 bases fit TRBD1. This CDR3 is built from 15 residues. Germline loops: CDR1 SGHDN, CDR2 FVKESK. Germline trimming cut 2 bases from V and 8 bases from J; bases unmatched to any gene: 8. The CDR3 protein is CASSQLDRGRKGYTF. The DNA for the CDR3 is TGTGCCAGCAGCCAACTTGACAGGGGGCGCAAAGGCTACACCTTC.

The chain is built from TRBV6-5 and TRBJ2-6; 8 bases agree with TRBD1. J gave up 2 bases and V 4 bases, and 4 bases lay outside the gene matches. The CDR3 is 16 residues long. The germline V gene has CDR1 MNHEY and CDR2 SVGAGI. CDR3 in amino acids: CASSWQGATGANVLTF. The CDR3 DNA is TGTGCCAGCAGTTGGCAGGGGGCTACTGGGGCCAACGTCCTGACTTTC.

This chain connects TRBV11-3 to TRBJ2-7; a weak D match, TRBD2 (5 bases). CDR3 length: 12 residues. Trimming removed 5 bases from V and 0 bases from J, with 5 bases in between. Germline CDR1 SGHNT, CDR2 YENEEA. CDR3: CASSRGSYEQYF. The CDR3 region has the DNA TGTGCCAGCAGCCGGGGCTCCTACGAGCAGTACTTC.

The chain links TRBV15 to TRBJ1-2, with 9 positions matching TRBD1. CDR3 length: 15 residues. Losses at the gene ends were 4 bases for V and 3 bases for J; bases not matched to a gene: 6. The germline gives CDR1 LNHNV, CDR2 YYDKDF (reference sequence). The DNA for the CDR3 is TGTGCCACCAGCACCTCACGACAGGGGGACTATGGCTACACCTTC. Its protein product is CATSTSRQGDYGYTF.

The chain recombines TRBV19 with TRBJ1-4; D unclear. V gave up 5 bases and J gave up 8 bases, with 18 bases separating them. The CDR3 spans 15 residues. The germline V gene has CDR1 LNHDA and CDR2 SQIVND (reference sequence). The CDR3 is CASSLMASPQEKLFF. Written as DNA, the CDR3 is TGTGCCAGTAGTCTTATGGCAAGCCCGCAAGAAAAACTGTTTTTT.

This sequence joins TRBV11-3 and TRBJ2-1, with D perhaps matching TRBD1 or TRBD2 (6 bases each). Trimming took off 5 bases at V and 8 bases at J, with 19 bases between the two ends. CDR3 length equals 15 residues. CDR1 is SGHNT, CDR2 YENEEA, per germline. In nucleotides, the CDR3 is TGTGCCAGCAGCCCTTTCGGGGGCGAACCTGATGAGCAGTTCTTC. It codes for CASSPFGGEPDEQFF.

The genes are TRBV11-1 and TRBJ1-1; 9 nucleotides agree with TRBD1. Germline CDR1 SGHAT, CDR2 FQDESV (reference sequence). The CDR3 consists of 14 residues. The V and J ends lost 5 bases and 4 bases, in that order; junction bases with no gene match: 5. The CDR3 region is CASSRGQGFTEAFF. DNA for the CDR3: TGTGCCAGCAGCAGGGGACAGGGTTTCACTGAAGCTTTCTTT.

The V call is TRBV9, the J call TRBJ2-1; 7 bases agree with TRBD2. The germline V gene has CDR1 SGDLS and CDR2 YYNGEE. With V trimmed by 1 base and J by 7 bases, 11 bases remained unmatched. This CDR3 contains 16 residues. DNA for the CDR3: TGTGCCAGCAGCGTATTAGCTGGCGGGAGTACAAATGAGCAGTTCTTC. Its protein is CASSVLAGGSTNEQFF.

The chain links TRBV10-3 to TRBJ1-5, with TRBD1 matching over 8 bases. Germline trimming cut 6 bases from V and 6 bases from J; bases unmatched to any gene: 10. The CDR3 consists of 15 residues. The V gene's germline CDR1 is ENHRY and CDR2 SYGVKD. CDR3 sequence: CAISPGQEKIQPQHF. The CDR3 DNA is TGTGCCATCAGCCCGGGACAGGAGAAAATTCAGCCCCAGCATTTT.

V is TRBV5-1 and J is TRBJ2-1; TRBD2 aligns across 14 bases. The germline gives CDR1 SGHRS, CDR2 YFSETQ. The CDR3 runs 15 residues. V was pared by 0 bases and J by 9 bases, with 2 bases of the junction left unmatched. CDR3 in DNA: TGCGCCAGCAGCTTGGTGGGGACTAGCGGGGGTGAGCAGTTCTTC. Translation: CASSLVGTSGGEQFF.

The chain uses TRBV27 and TRBJ1-1; TRBD1 agrees at 7 bases. V shed 4 bases, J shed 5 bases, and the junction held 22 bases outside the gene matches. Germline V gene sequence: CDR1 MNHEY, CDR2 SMNVEV (reference sequence). The CDR3 spans 19 residues. CDR3 loop: CASSSPRRTGLFGGTEAFF. As DNA, the CDR3 is TGTGCCAGCAGTTCCCCCCGACGGACAGGCCTCTTTGGGGGGACTGAAGCTTTCTTT.

V usage is TRBV5-1 and J usage is TRBJ1-6; no clear D. CDR1 is SGHRS and CDR2 is YFSETQ in the germline V gene. V was trimmed by 0 bases and J by 7 bases, leaving 11 bases between them. This CDR3 has 15 residues. The CDR3 DNA is TGCGCCAGCAGCTTGGGGGCAGGACCGAATTCACCCCTCCACTTT. It is translated as CASSLGAGPNSPLHF.

In nucleotides, the CDR3 is TGTGCCAGCAGTTCCCGGGCCAGCAATGAGCAGTTCTTC. Encoded protein: CASSSRASNEQFF. The chain uses TRBV12-3 or TRBV12-4 and TRBJ2-1, with D unresolved. V lost 4 bases to trimming and J lost 6 bases, with 10 bases between them. The CDR3 contains 13 residues.

This chain connects TRBV18 to TRBJ1-6; possible D gene TRBD1, 5 bases. This CDR3 is built from 15 residues. Germline V gene sequence: CDR1 KGHSH, CDR2 LQKENI. V lost 5 bases and J lost 8, with 16 bases in between. In nucleotides, the CDR3 is TGTGCCAGCTCAAGGTTTCGGGGCGGAGATTCACCCCTCCACTTT. Its protein is CASSRFRGGDSPLHF.

V usage is TRBV4-3 and J usage is TRBJ1-4, with a weak D call TRBD1 (5 bases). The V end lost 1 base, the J end lost 10 bases, and 22 bases lay between the germline ends. Germline V gene sequence: CDR1 LGHNA, CDR2 YSLEER. The CDR3 extends over 17 amino acids. The CDR3 here is CASSQASTGTSLGKLFF. CDR3 coding DNA: TGCGCCAGCAGCCAAGCATCAACCGGGACTTCCCTCGGAAAACTGTTTTTT.